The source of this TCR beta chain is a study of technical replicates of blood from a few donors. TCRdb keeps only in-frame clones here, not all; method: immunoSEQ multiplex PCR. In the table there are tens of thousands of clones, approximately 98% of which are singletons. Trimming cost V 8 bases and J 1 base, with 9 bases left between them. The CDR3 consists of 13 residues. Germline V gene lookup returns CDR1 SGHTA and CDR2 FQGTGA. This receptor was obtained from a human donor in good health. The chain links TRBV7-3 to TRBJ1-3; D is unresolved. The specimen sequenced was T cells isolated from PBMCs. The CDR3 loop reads CASSRVSGNTIYF. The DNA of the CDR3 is TGTGCCAGCTCTCGCGTTTCTGGAAACACCATATATTTT.